This is a list of T cell receptor beta chains from one sample in a study of graft-versus-host responses after intestinal transplantation. Generated by immunoSEQ multiplex PCR, the TCRdb table keeps only in-frame clones and is missing some. The data hold approximately 21,000 clones, with around two fifths observed a single time. The sequencing here drew on alloreactive CD8+ T cells from a mixed lymphocyte reaction culture, taken before transplantation. The receptors here all came from a human patient who was an organ donor for intestinal transplantation. CDR3s include the opening cysteine and the closing phenylalanine or tryptophan. D genes are given only for firm matches. Expanded clones get a size class; other rows say once, few or many, or leave the size out.

clone size: NA
V gene: TRBV5-1
J gene: TRBJ2-7
D gene: NA
CDR3 DNA: TGCGCCACCATCCCCTCAGGGGAAGGCCCCCTGTGGGACTACGAGCAGTACTTC
CDR3 protein: CATIPSGEGPLWDYEQYF

clone size: few
V gene: TRBV9
J gene: TRBJ2-7
D gene: NA
CDR3 DNA: TGTGCCAGCAGCGTTTCTAGCGTCGGGGGAAACGAGCAGTACTTC
CDR3 protein: CASSVSSVGGNEQYF

clone size: few
V gene: TRBV6-1
J gene: TRBJ2-3
D gene: NA
CDR3 DNA: TGTGCCAGCAGTGAAGAGAATACAGAGCGGAGCAGCACAGATACGCAGTATTTT
CDR3 protein: CASSEENTERSSTDTQYF

clone size: NA
V gene: TRBV2
J gene: TRBJ2-2
D gene: NA
CDR3 DNA: TGTGCCAGCAGGCTCGACAGCACCGGGGAGCTGTTTTTT
CDR3 protein: CASRLDSTGELFF

clone size: NA
V gene: TRBV7-3
J gene: TRBJ2-1
D gene: NA
CDR3 DNA: TGTGCCAGCAGCTTAACGCCGTACAATGAGCAGTTCTTC
CDR3 protein: CASSLTPYNEQFF

clone size: NA
V gene: TRBV28
J gene: TRBJ1-1
D gene: NA
CDR3 DNA: TGTGCCAGCAGTTTGGGGAACACTGAAGCTTTCTTT
CDR3 protein: CASSLGNTEAFF

clone size: NA
V gene: TRBV28
J gene: TRBJ1-5
D gene: NA
CDR3 DNA: TGTGCCAGCAGTTTCACGGAGCTCTATAGCAATCAGCCCCAGCATTTT
CDR3 protein: CASSFTELYSNQPQHF

clone size: NA
V gene: TRBV28
J gene: TRBJ2-7
D gene: NA
CDR3 DNA: TGTGCCAGCACTGAAATAGCGGCCCGCCACGAGCAGTACTTC
CDR3 protein: CASTEIAARHEQYF

clone size: NA
V gene: TRBV27
J gene: TRBJ1-1
D gene: NA
CDR3 DNA: TGTGCCAGCAGTTTGAGGGAAGCTTTCTTT
CDR3 protein: CASSLREAFF

clone size: medium-sized
V gene: TRBV19
J gene: TRBJ2-7
D gene: TRBD1
CDR3 DNA: TGTGCCAGTAGTCCGGGACAGTCCTACGAGCAGTACTTC
CDR3 protein: CASSPGQSYEQYF

clone size: NA
V gene: TRBV29-1
J gene: TRBJ2-1
D gene: NA
CDR3 DNA: TGCAGCGTTGAAGGACTAGAAGACAATGAGCAGTTCTTC
CDR3 protein: CSVEGLEDNEQFF

clone size: NA
V gene: TRBV29-1
J gene: TRBJ2-2
D gene: NA
CDR3 DNA: TGCAGCGCGACTAGTCCCTATACGAACACCGGGGAGCTGTTTTTT
CDR3 protein: CSATSPYTNTGELFF

clone size: NA
V gene: TRBV6-5
J gene: TRBJ1-1
D gene: NA
CDR3 DNA: TGTGCCAGCAGAGAAACGGGACGCCTGGTTTCCTTT
CDR3 protein: CASRETGRLVSF

clone size: NA
V gene: TRBV9
J gene: TRBJ2-2
D gene: NA
CDR3 DNA: TGTGCCAGCAGCGTAGGCGTCGCGAGTCCCAACACCGGGGAGCTGTTTTTT
CDR3 protein: CASSVGVASPNTGELFF

clone size: NA
V gene: TRBV10-2
J gene: TRBJ2-1
D gene: NA
CDR3 DNA: TGCGCCAGCAGTAGTTTGGGTCCCTCACAGGAGGTTACGCGGAATGAGCAGTTCTTC
CDR3 protein: CASSSLGPSQEVTRNEQFF

clone size: NA
V gene: TRBV28
J gene: TRBJ2-3
D gene: TRBD2
CDR3 DNA: TGTGCCAGCAGTCTTCCAGCGGGAGGGACAAATACGCAGTATTTT
CDR3 protein: CASSLPAGGTNTQYF

clone size: NA
V gene: TRBV27
J gene: TRBJ1-1
D gene: NA
CDR3 DNA: TGTGCCAGCAGTTTTGGGGTAGGGTTCACTGAAGCTTTCTTT
CDR3 protein: CASSFGVGFTEAFF

clone size: NA
V gene: TRBV7-3
J gene: TRBJ2-7
D gene: TRBD2
CDR3 DNA: TGTGCCAGCAGCTTACCGGGACTAGCGTACGAGCAGTACTTC
CDR3 protein: CASSLPGLAYEQYF

clone size: NA
V gene: TRBV7-2
J gene: TRBJ2-7
D gene: TRBD2
CDR3 DNA: TGTGCCAGCAGCTCCGGGACTAGCGGCTACGAGCAGTACTTC
CDR3 protein: CASSSGTSGYEQYF

clone size: NA
V gene: TRBV5-1
J gene: TRBJ2-7
D gene: TRBD2
CDR3 DNA: TGCGCCAGCAGCAGACTAGCGGGTGCCTACGAGCAGTACTTC
CDR3 protein: CASSRLAGAYEQYF

clone size: NA
V gene: TRBV15
J gene: TRBJ1-2
D gene: NA
CDR3 DNA: TGTGCCACCAGCAGAGATCGAGGGACCGGTCCTGGAGATGGCTACACCTTC
CDR3 protein: CATSRDRGTGPGDGYTF

clone size: few
V gene: TRBV23-1
J gene: TRBJ2-7
D gene: TRBD1
CDR3 DNA: TGCGCCAGCAGTCAAAAACCGGGACAGGGAGCCTACGAGCAGTACTTC
CDR3 protein: CASSQKPGQGAYEQYF

clone size: NA
V gene: TRBV9
J gene: TRBJ2-7
D gene: TRBD1
CDR3 DNA: TGTGCCAGCAGCTCAGGACAGGGTATTGGAGACGAGCAGTACTTC
CDR3 protein: CASSSGQGIGDEQYF

clone size: NA
V gene: TRBV19
J gene: TRBJ2-1
D gene: TRBD2
CDR3 DNA: TGTGCCAGTACCGTTACTAGCGGGGGGGACAATGAGCAGTTCTTC
CDR3 protein: CASTVTSGGDNEQFF

clone size: NA
V gene: TRBV9
J gene: TRBJ2-3
D gene: TRBD1
CDR3 DNA: TGTGCCAGCAGCGACCCAACAGGGGGCGCAGGCACAGATACGCAGTATTTT
CDR3 protein: CASSDPTGGAGTDTQYF

clone size: NA
V gene: TRBV9
J gene: TRBJ2-7
D gene: TRBD1
CDR3 DNA: TGTGCCAGCAGCGCATCCGGGACAGGGGGCGAGCAGTACTTC
CDR3 protein: CASSASGTGGEQYF

clone size: few
V gene: TRBV10-1
J gene: TRBJ1-5
D gene: NA
CDR3 DNA: TGCGCCAGCAGTGAGTCGAGTTATAGCAATCAGCCCCAGCATTTT
CDR3 protein: CASSESSYSNQPQHF

clone size: NA
V gene: TRBV28
J gene: TRBJ1-4
D gene: NA
CDR3 DNA: TGTGCCAGCAGTTTAACCAGGGTCGATGAAAAACTGTTTTTT
CDR3 protein: CASSLTRVDEKLFF

clone size: NA
V gene: TRBV6-5
J gene: TRBJ2-7
D gene: NA
CDR3 DNA: TGTGCCAGCAGTGAACTGGGACAACTATACGAGCAGTACTTC
CDR3 protein: CASSELGQLYEQYF

clone size: few
V gene: TRBV19
J gene: TRBJ1-5
D gene: NA
CDR3 DNA: TGTGCCAGTAGTATAGCATTGGGGTCAGGTCAGCCCCAGCATTTT
CDR3 protein: CASSIALGSGQPQHF

clone size: NA
V gene: TRBV4-1
J gene: TRBJ2-2
D gene: NA
CDR3 DNA: TGCGCCAGCAGCCATATGCAGGGACCGAACACCGGGGAGCTGTTTTTT
CDR3 protein: CASSHMQGPNTGELFF

clone size: NA
V gene: TRBV6-7
J gene: TRBJ1-3
D gene: TRBD1
CDR3 DNA: TGTGCCAGCAGTTACTCGGGACAGATCCCCTCTGGAAACACCATATATTTT
CDR3 protein: CASSYSGQIPSGNTIYF

clone size: NA
V gene: TRBV7-2
J gene: TRBJ2-3
D gene: NA
CDR3 DNA: TGTGCCAGCAGCTTCGCCCTAGTGGCGGGGAGCACAGATACGCAGTATTTT
CDR3 protein: CASSFALVAGSTDTQYF

clone size: NA
V gene: TRBV10-3
J gene: TRBJ2-3
D gene: NA
CDR3 DNA: TGTGCCATCAGTGAGTACAGGACGATCTTAGATACGCAGTATTTT
CDR3 protein: CAISEYRTILDTQYF

clone size: NA
V gene: TRBV19
J gene: TRBJ2-1
D gene: NA
CDR3 DNA: TGTGCCAGTAGTACGCTAGCGTATGAGCAGTTCTTC
CDR3 protein: CASSTLAYEQFF

clone size: few
V gene: TRBV19
J gene: TRBJ1-5
D gene: NA
CDR3 DNA: TGTGCCAGTAGTTTCTGGGGTGTCAATCAGCCCCAGCATTTT
CDR3 protein: CASSFWGVNQPQHF

clone size: few
V gene: TRBV6-6
J gene: TRBJ1-2
D gene: NA
CDR3 DNA: TGTGCCAGCAGTTACCTTGGGGTCCAAGGCTACACCTTC
CDR3 protein: CASSYLGVQGYTF

clone size: NA
V gene: TRBV4-3
J gene: TRBJ1-5
D gene: NA
CDR3 DNA: TGCGCCAGCAGCCAAGATCTTTTCCAGGGGAGCAATCAGCCCCAGCATTTT
CDR3 protein: CASSQDLFQGSNQPQHF

clone size: NA
V gene: TRBV25-1
J gene: TRBJ1-5
D gene: TRBD1
CDR3 DNA: TGTGCCAGCGGACCGGGACAGGGGGACAATCAGCCCCAGCATTTT
CDR3 protein: CASGPGQGDNQPQHF

clone size: NA
V gene: TRBV7-9
J gene: TRBJ1-1
D gene: TRBD1
CDR3 DNA: TGTGCCAGCAGCCACGGGCAGGGGGCCAACACTGAAGCTTTCTTT
CDR3 protein: CASSHGQGANTEAFF

clone size: NA
V gene: TRBV7-9
J gene: TRBJ2-1
D gene: NA
CDR3 DNA: TGTGCCAGCAGTCCCCTCTGTCAGTTCTTC
CDR3 protein: CASSPLCQFF

clone size: NA
V gene: TRBV29-1
J gene: TRBJ2-7
D gene: TRBD1
CDR3 DNA: TGCAGCGTTGTCTCGACAGGGACCGAGCAGTACTTC
CDR3 protein: CSVVSTGTEQYF

clone size: NA
V gene: TRBV5-4
J gene: TRBJ2-1
D gene: TRBD2
CDR3 DNA: TGTGCCAGCAGCGTGGCTAGCGGGAGTATCGATGAGCAGTTCTTC
CDR3 protein: CASSVASGSIDEQFF

clone size: few
V gene: TRBV11-2
J gene: TRBJ1-1
D gene: NA
CDR3 DNA: TGTGCCAGCAGCTTAGAACAGGGACCAGCAGCTTTCTTT
CDR3 protein: CASSLEQGPAAFF

clone size: few
V gene: TRBV13
J gene: TRBJ2-7
D gene: TRBD2
CDR3 DNA: TGTGCCAGCAGCTTAGGGACTAGCCCAACCGGCGAGCAGTACTTC
CDR3 protein: CASSLGTSPTGEQYF

clone size: NA
V gene: TRBV5-5
J gene: TRBJ1-2
D gene: NA
CDR3 DNA: TGTGCCAGCAGTACCGCCGGGACATACTATGGCTACACCTTC
CDR3 protein: CASSTAGTYYGYTF

clone size: NA
V gene: TRBV10-2
J gene: TRBJ2-1
D gene: NA
CDR3 DNA: TGCGCCAGCAGGGGGAGCGGCGAGCAGTTCTTC
CDR3 protein: CASRGSGEQFF

clone size: NA
V gene: TRBV4-3
J gene: TRBJ1-3
D gene: NA
CDR3 DNA: TGCGCCAGCAGCCAAGGTTCAAGCGGGTACACCATATATTTT
CDR3 protein: CASSQGSSGYTIYF

clone size: once
V gene: TRBV7-8
J gene: TRBJ2-7
D gene: NA
CDR3 DNA: TGTGCCAGCAGCTTAGGTTGGCCGCCCTACGAGCAGTACTTC
CDR3 protein: CASSLGWPPYEQYF

clone size: few
V gene: TRBV5-4
J gene: TRBJ2-5
D gene: TRBD2
CDR3 DNA: TGTGCCAGCAGCTTGCGCGGGAGAGGCGAAGAGACCCAGTACTTC
CDR3 protein: CASSLRGRGEETQYF

clone size: NA
V gene: TRBV30
J gene: TRBJ2-7
D gene: TRBD2
CDR3 DNA: TGTGCCCCCACATCGGGGGGGCTCAGAGGCTACGAGCAGTACTTC
CDR3 protein: CAPTSGGLRGYEQYF

clone size: few
V gene: TRBV27
J gene: TRBJ1-1
D gene: NA
CDR3 DNA: TGTGCCAGCAGCCTTACACTGAACACTGAAGCTTTCTTT
CDR3 protein: CASSLTLNTEAFF

clone size: NA
V gene: TRBV7-8
J gene: TRBJ2-5
D gene: NA
CDR3 DNA: TGTGCCAGCAGCTTAGAACGGTTTGGGGGGACCCAGTACTTC
CDR3 protein: CASSLERFGGTQYF

clone size: few
V gene: TRBV4-1
J gene: TRBJ1-3
D gene: NA
CDR3 DNA: TGCGCCAGCAGCCCCATCTGGGACCTATCTGGAAACACCATATATTTT
CDR3 protein: CASSPIWDLSGNTIYF

clone size: few
V gene: TRBV25-1
J gene: TRBJ1-1
D gene: TRBD1
CDR3 DNA: TGTGCCAGAAAACAGGGGGACGAAGACACTGAAGCTTTCTTT
CDR3 protein: CARKQGDEDTEAFF

clone size: few
V gene: TRBV6-1
J gene: TRBJ2-7
D gene: NA
CDR3 DNA: TGTGCCAGCAGTGAAGCAGCAACCTACGAGCAGTACTTC
CDR3 protein: CASSEAATYEQYF

clone size: NA
V gene: TRBV5-1
J gene: TRBJ2-1
D gene: NA
CDR3 DNA: TGCGCCAGCAGCTTGGCTCTGGGTGGGACCTACAATGAGCAGTTCTTC
CDR3 protein: CASSLALGGTYNEQFF

clone size: NA
V gene: TRBV23-1
J gene: TRBJ2-7
D gene: NA
CDR3 DNA: TGCGCCAGCCATCCCCGGGGCCCGGGACAACCGTACGATTGGCAGTACTTC
CDR3 protein: CASHPRGPGQPYDWQYF

clone size: NA
V gene: TRBV5-6
J gene: TRBJ2-1
D gene: NA
CDR3 DNA: TGTGCCAGCAGCTCGGCGGGGACGGGCCAGCAGTTCTTC
CDR3 protein: CASSSAGTGQQFF

clone size: NA
V gene: TRBV19
J gene: TRBJ1-1
D gene: NA
CDR3 DNA: TGTGCCAGTAGTCCCTCGGGAGTGAACACTGAAGCTTTCTTT
CDR3 protein: CASSPSGVNTEAFF